The clone carrying this T cell receptor beta chain was picked up many times. Antigen specificity is unknown. CDR3 length equals 17 residues. J gave up 1 base and V 4 bases, and 9 bases lay outside the gene matches. CDR1 is SGHVS and CDR2 is FQNEAQ in the germline V gene. Generation of TCR beta libraries employed quantitative 5'-RACE incorporating molecular barcodes. In TCRdb, the 5' RACE reads were re-called with MiXCR into one record per CDR3 protein. The sample holds approximately 540,000 distinct CDR3 sequences, more than 9.5% seen once. This record belongs to a study of CD8 T cells in ankylosing spondylitis. Points from the study as a whole: In the blood and synovial fluid of reactive arthritis, some motif variants had been previously reported. Disease-linked clones reportedly showed significant enrichment in matched ankylosing spondylitis synovial fluid. A CD8+ phenotype characterized the disease-linked clones, which were relatively rare in peripheral blood. Typical of ankylosing spondylitis blood, it appeared, was a TCR beta motif of eight highly homologous variants.

The sequence was collected from a male donor with ankylosing spondylitis. J is TRBJ1-5 and V is TRBV7-8; 8 bases are shared with TRBD1. Material for sequencing was blood, either unsorted or a sorted T cell fraction (not recorded which). The CDR3 is CASSSKTGVMSNQPQHF. DNA of the CDR3: TGTGCCAGCAGCTCAAAGACAGGGGTAATGAGCAATCAGCCCCAGCATTTT.